This TCR beta chain is drawn from a study of blood T cell repertoires in COVID-19. At the level of the study: Specimens from acute and convalescent COVID-19 originated in the United States, Italy and Spain. T cells, B-cell-depleted T cells, or PBMCs supplied cDNA or gDNA.

Original processing methods: Amplified reference gene primers provided the basis for estimating nucleated cell counts. The assay was immunoSEQ multiplex PCR, and TCRdb's table has in-frame clones only and misses some. V and J calls and clone size are copied from that table; D and trimming were computed from the DNA. Among around 190,000 clones listed, over 75% were seen once. The CDR3 spans 12 residues. V was trimmed by 3 bases and J by 16 bases, leaving 16 bases between them. The TCR originated in a woman in her 50s with acute or convalescent COVID-19. The rearrangement links TRBV12-3 or TRBV12-4 to TRBJ2-1, with a tentative D call TRBD1 (6 bases). The sample was peripheral blood. The CDR3 region has the DNA TGTGCCAGCAGTTTGTACAGGGCCGCACTTTTCTTC. This sequence encodes CASSLYRAALFF.